The 20 T cell receptor beta chains below all came from one sample that was sequenced in a study of CD8 T cells in ankylosing spondylitis. One entry per CDR3 protein results from TCRdb running MiXCR on the 5' RACE reads. The sample holds approximately 220,000 distinct CDR3 sequences, around a quarter seen once. Specimen: blood, either unsorted or a sorted T cell fraction (not recorded which). The receptor source for this set is a male donor with ankylosing spondylitis or in good health (not recorded which).

In regard to this clonotype: A much larger clone sits a single nucleotide away, making a read error possible. J is TRBJ2-1 and V is TRBV5-1, with D perhaps matching TRBD1 or TRBD2 (6 bases each). There are 17 residues in the CDR3. Trimming took 0 bases from V and 7 from J, leaving 20 bases between them. Germline CDR1 reads SGHRS; CDR2 reads YFSETQ. CDR3 in amino acids: CASSLAGTGRHENEQFF. As DNA, the CDR3 is TGCGCCAGCAGCTTGGCCGGAACAGGGAGGCACGAGAATGAGCAGTTCTTC.

This clonotype was detected ten times or more. The rearrangement links TRBV20-1 to TRBJ2-7; 10 positions agree with TRBD2. Germline V gives CDR1 DFQATT, CDR2 SNEGSKA (reference sequence). Losses at the gene ends were 6 bases for V and 2 bases for J; bases not matched to a gene: 4. The CDR3 sequence is 13 residues long. The DNA for the CDR3 is TGCAGTGCCCCTAGCGGGAGCACCTACGAGCAGTACTTC. It yields the protein CSAPSGSTYEQYF.

This clonotype came up a few times. V and J are TRBV5-5 and TRBJ2-5; D is possibly TRBD1 (7 bases). Per the germline V gene, CDR1 is SGHKS and CDR2 is YYEKEE (reference sequence). The CDR3 is 15 amino acids. V was shortened by 0 bases and J by 5 bases, with 14 bases between the two germline ends. This CDR3 reads CASSLDLSGGETQYF. The CDR3 DNA sequence: TGTGCCAGCAGCTTGGATTTGTCAGGGGGGGAGACCCAGTACTTC.

This clonotype was counted between two and nine times. The CDR3 coding sequence is TGTGCCAGCAAGCAAGCGGGAGGGGATGAGCAGTTCTTC. The encoded protein is CASKQAGGDEQFF. The J gene is TRBJ2-1, the V gene TRBV2; 10 nucleotides align to TRBD2. The CDR3 runs 13 residues. Losses at the gene ends were 7 bases for V and 8 bases for J; bases not matched to a gene: 5. Germline V gene lookup returns CDR1 SNHLY and CDR2 FYNNEI.

The J gene is TRBJ1-1, the V gene TRBV20-1, with TRBD1 matching 9 bases. This CDR3 spans 16 amino acids. Germline V gene lookup returns CDR1 DFQATT and CDR2 SNEGSKA (reference sequence). The V segment lost 0 bases and the J segment 5 bases; nucleotides outside the gene matches: 10. CDR3 residues: CSARDATGTGRTEAFF. CDR3 sequence (DNA): TGCAGTGCTAGAGACGCCACCGGGACAGGGAGAACTGAAGCTTTCTTT.

To note about this clonotype: This may be a read error, as it is one base from a much larger clone. This chain uses TRBV7-2 with TRBJ2-7; D is uncertain. The CDR3 is 13 residues long. Germline values: CDR1 SGHTA, CDR2 FQGNSA. Trimming stripped 0 bases from V and 5 bases from J, with 8 bases between. DNA for the CDR3: TGTGCCAGCAGCTTAGCCCTCGGAGACGAGCAGTACTTC. Amino acid sequence: CASSLALGDEQYF.

This clonotype has at least ten counts. V usage is TRBV7-9 and J usage is TRBJ1-4; the D is unclear. CDR1 and CDR2 from the germline V gene are SEHNR and FQNEAQ (reference sequence). This CDR3 is built from 14 residues. Trimming stripped 3 bases from V and 4 bases from J, with 9 bases between. The DNA of the CDR3 is TGTGCCAGCAGCTTGTCGCGGCTTAATGAAAAACTGTTTTTT. It codes for CASSLSRLNEKLFF.

This clonotype has a count of ten or more. DNA of the CDR3: TGCAGTGCTATCGGCGGGAGCTCCTACAATGAGCAGTTCTTC. Translating gives CSAIGGSSYNEQFF. The chain combines TRBV20-1 with TRBJ2-1; 7 bases line up with TRBD2. The germline CDR1 and CDR2 sequences are DFQATT and SNEGSKA (reference sequence). The CDR3 has 14 residues. The V segment lost 4 bases and the J segment 0 bases; nucleotides outside the gene matches: 3.

The chain employs TRBV18 and TRBJ2-1; perhaps TRBD2 as D (5 bases). Germline V gene data show CDR1 as KGHSH and CDR2 as LQKENI. Trimming took off 3 bases at V and 6 bases at J, with 12 bases between the two ends. The CDR3 is made up of 14 amino acids. The CDR3 protein is CASSPVASSNEQFF. In nucleotides, the CDR3 is TGTGCCAGCTCACCGGTTGCTAGCTCCAATGAGCAGTTCTTC.

Only a few counts were recorded for this clonotype. The chain has TRBV5-1 and TRBJ2-1; the D is unclear. There are 12 residues in the CDR3. Trimming took off 0 bases at V and 8 bases at J, with 6 bases between the two ends. The germline CDR1 and CDR2 sequences are SGHRS and YFSETQ. CDR3 sequence reads: CASSLDFDEQFF. The CDR3 bases are TGCGCCAGCAGCTTGGACTTTGATGAGCAGTTCTTC.

This chain links TRBV4-3 with TRBJ1-2; TRBD1 matches 9 bases. The CDR3 has 17 amino acids. V was clipped by 0 bases and J by 1 base; unmatched bases: 6. CDR1 is LGHNA, CDR2 YSLEER, per germline. The CDR3 reads CASSQDLGTGNNYGYTF. CDR3 DNA sequence: TGCGCCAGCAGCCAAGATCTTGGGACAGGGAATAACTATGGCTACACCTTC.

The chain's CDR3 is CASSPCASTEAFF. CDR3 coding DNA: TGTGCCAGCTCACCGTGTGCGAGCACTGAAGCTTTCTTT. The J gene is TRBJ1-1, the V gene TRBV18, with D unclear. CDR1 is KGHSH, CDR2 LQKENI, per germline. The CDR3 is 13 amino acids. The V and J ends lost 3 bases and 4 bases respectively, with 9 bases between them.

This clonotype was observed at least ten times. The rearrangement uses TRBV12-3 or TRBV12-4 and TRBJ2-2, with TRBD2 as a possible D gene (6 bases). Trimming took 0 bases from V and 8 from J, leaving 7 bases between them. The CDR3 spans 13 residues. The CDR3 nucleotides read TGTGCCAGCAGTTTAGCGCGGGGAGGGGAGCTGTTTTTT. Protein product: CASSLARGGELFF.

V is TRBV5-1 and J is TRBJ2-1; D unresolved. CDR3 length: 15 amino acids. CDR1 is SGHRS, CDR2 YFSETQ, per germline. V gave up 2 bases and J gave up 0 bases, with 9 bases separating them. CDR3 nucleotide sequence: TGCGCCAGCAGCTTTACGATGGACTCCTACAATGAGCAGTTCTTC. Translating gives CASSFTMDSYNEQFF.

This clonotype was seen more than once but under ten times. The rearrangement uses TRBV12-3 or TRBV12-4 and TRBJ2-7, with 10 bases fitting TRBD2. The ends lost 1 base at V and 2 bases at J; junction bases unmatched: 11. The CDR3 extends over 18 amino acids. CDR3 nucleotide sequence: TGTGCCAGCAGTTTAGAGGGGGGCCTAGCGGGAGTTCCCTACGAGCAGTACTTC. This gives the protein CASSLEGGLAGVPYEQYF.

This clonotype was observed at least ten times. The chain is built from TRBV12-3 or TRBV12-4 and TRBJ2-3; possibly TRBD2 for D (6 bases). V lost 7 bases to trimming and J lost 6 bases, with 11 bases between them. This CDR3 region has 12 residues. The CDR3, as DNA: TGTGCCAGCATGCGGGAAGGTGATACGCAGTATTTT. It codes for CASMREGDTQYF.

The genes are TRBV7-2 and TRBJ2-3, with D perhaps matching TRBD1 or TRBD2 (5 bases each). The length of the CDR3 is 14 residues. V lost 8 bases to trimming and J lost 1 base, with 13 bases between them. Germline loops: CDR1 SGHTA, CDR2 FQGNSA. CDR3 amino acids: CASGRQTGTDTQYF. In nucleotides, the CDR3 is TGTGCCAGCGGGAGACAGACCGGCACAGATACGCAGTATTTT.

This chain uses TRBV4-3 with TRBJ2-5; D is uncertain. There are 14 residues in the CDR3. The V gene's germline CDR1 is LGHNA and CDR2 YSLEER. Trimming stripped 0 bases from V and 2 bases from J, with 7 bases between. The DNA for the CDR3 is TGCGCCAGCAGCCAAGATTCTTCTCAAGAGACCCAGTACTTC. This sequence encodes CASSQDSSQETQYF.

The chain is built from TRBV15 and TRBJ1-6; TRBD1 might be the D (5 bases). CDR1 is LNHNV and CDR2 is YYDKDF in the germline V gene (reference sequence). CDR3 length: 15 residues. V was shortened by 0 bases and J by 9 bases, with 12 bases between the two germline ends. The CDR3, as DNA: TGTGCCACCAGCAGAGATCAGGGTTTGGGTTCACCCCTCCACTTT. It encodes CATSRDQGLGSPLHF.

This clonotype was detected many times. The chain employs TRBV6-1 and TRBJ2-3, with TRBD2 identical over 11 bases. Trimming took 6 bases from V and 2 from J; bases not matched to a gene: 7. Germline lookup yields CDR1 MNHNS and CDR2 SASEGT. The CDR3 is 16 residues long. Here the CDR3 DNA reads TGTGCCAGCAGACGAAGACTAGCGGGGTCCACAGATACGCAGTATTTT. This translates into CASRRRLAGSTDTQYF.